This T cell receptor beta chain was captured in a study of T cells expressing NK-cell markers. General study results and limits: The study found dominant NKG2C+ clonotypes at about 1.0-7.5% of CD8+ T cells in over five donors.

TCRdb re-called the 5' RACE reads and catalogs CDR3 proteins one per entry, DNA excluded. The sample includes 150,000 to 170,000 distinct CDR3 sequences. On this clonotype itself: Its antigen is undetermined.

The CDR3 runs 13 residues. Sequences were obtained from blood T cells: a sorted CD56 or NKG2C T cell subset, CD4+ or CD8+ T cells, or bulk PBMC T cells (not recorded which). This chain connects TRBV12-3 or TRBV12-4 to TRBJ2-5; as DNA is missing, the TRBD2 call by TCRdb cannot be tested. This clonotype was sampled from a woman aged 45-65 years in good health. CDR3 sequence reads: CASRHRRGETQYF.